Listed here are 30 T cell receptor beta chains from one sample, sequenced in a study of glioma-infiltrating T cells after dendritic cell vaccination. Time point denoted: after dendritic cell vaccination, including at tumor progression/relapse. Data came from immunoSEQ multiplex PCR; TCRdb stores just in-frame clones and leaves some out. The sample has approximately 46,000 clones, about 89% seen once. Sequencing was performed on blood, taken after dendritic cell vaccination. These TCRs come from a human donor with glioblastoma.

This clone was counted once. The gene calls are TRBV11-2 and TRBJ1-2, with unresolved D. The CDR3 runs to 13 residues. The germline V gene has CDR1 SGHAT and CDR2 FQNNGV. Deletions cut 5 bases from V and 4 bases from J, with 11 bases between. The CDR3 reads CASSPVSGYGYTF. The CDR3 DNA is TGTGCCAGCAGCCCTGTTTCGGGCTATGGCTACACCTTC.

On this clone itself: Different DNA sequences within this sample yield the same CDR3. DNA of the CDR3: TGTGCCAGCAGCTCCCCGCGAAGGGTAGCGGGAGGGGGCGAGCAGTACTTC. Residues: CASSSPRRVAGGGEQYF. The V and J genes are TRBV7-9 and TRBJ2-7; 11 bases agree with TRBD2. Trimming cost V 4 bases and J 6 bases; bases outside gene matches: 14. Germline CDR1 is SEHNR and CDR2 is FQNEAQ (reference sequence). The CDR3 totals 17 residues. Full variable domain (remainder filled in from reference TRBV7-9 and TRBJ2-7): DTGVSQNPRHKITKRGQNVTFRCDPISEHNRLYWYRQTLGQGPEFLTYFQNEAQLEKSRLLSDRFSAERPKGSFSTLEIQRTEQGDSAMYLCASSSPRRVAGGGEQYFGPGTRLTVT.

The rearrangement joins TRBV28 to TRBJ2-2; 7 bases are shared with TRBD1. The germline V gene encodes CDR1 MDHEN and CDR2 SYDVKM. The CDR3 is 16 residues long. Trimming cost V 5 bases and J 2 bases; bases outside gene matches: 8. CDR3 residues: CASSAPGQTNTGELFF. The CDR3 DNA reads TGTGCCAGCAGTGCCCCGGGACAGACTAACACCGGGGAGCTGTTTTTT.

This sequence joins TRBV10-3 and TRBJ2-3; 10 positions match TRBD2. V lost 8 bases, J lost 5 bases, and 4 bases stayed unmatched. In germline, CDR1 is ENHRY, CDR2 SYGVKD. The CDR3 loop spans 13 amino acids. The CDR3 region is CAISSGGGDTQYF. The CDR3 coding sequence is TGTGCCATCTCTAGCGGGGGAGGAGATACGCAGTATTTT.

The chain joins TRBV5-4 to TRBJ1-3; TRBD1 is a possible D gene (6 bases). CDR1 and CDR2 from the germline V gene are SGHNT and YYREEE (reference sequence). The ends were cut back, 1 base at V and 5 bases at J, with 16 bases in the middle. The CDR3 spans 16 residues. The DNA for the CDR3 is TGTGCCAGCAGCTTGTCCACAGGGAACAGGAGAAACACCATATATTTT. Protein: CASSLSTGNRRNTIYF.

The V call is TRBV28, the J call TRBJ1-6; D gene uncertain. This CDR3 is built from 14 residues. Per germline, CDR1 MDHEN and CDR2 SYDVKM. Trimming removed 3 bases from V and 9 bases from J, with 12 bases in between. CDR3 coding DNA: TGTGCCAGCAGTTTCCTAATACGAGGTTCACCCCTCCACTTT. This sequence encodes CASSFLIRGSPLHF.

CDR3 loop: CASSLLAGPTYEQYF. CDR3 nucleotide sequence: TGTGCCAGCAGTCTGCTAGCGGGACCCACCTACGAGCAGTACTTC. The V gene is TRBV28, the J gene TRBJ2-7; 9 nucleotides line up with TRBD2. The V and J ends lost 5 bases and 2 bases, in that order; junction bases with no gene match: 7. CDR3 length: 15 residues. The V gene's germline CDR1 is MDHEN and CDR2 SYDVKM.

This chain links TRBV7-9 with TRBJ1-1, with D possibly being TRBD1 (5 bases). This CDR3 is 14 amino acids long. Germline V CDR1 and CDR2: SEHNR, FQNEAQ (reference sequence). The V gene lost 1 base and the J gene lost 6 bases, with 12 bases spanning the gap. The CDR3 DNA reads TGTGCCAGCAGCTTAGGTGGGGGGATGGCTGAAGCTTTCTTT. It specifies CASSLGGGMAEAFF.

The chain combines TRBV18 with TRBJ2-3, with 8 bases that match TRBD2. With 3 bases clipped from V and 3 bases from J, the junction kept 5 bases outside the gene matches. This CDR3 is 15 amino acids long. The germline V gene encodes CDR1 KGHSH and CDR2 LQKENI. The CDR3 nucleotides are TGTGCCAGCTCACCCGCTACTAGCGGAACAGATACGCAGTATTTT. Protein product: CASSPATSGTDTQYF.

J is TRBJ1-6 and V is TRBV4-2, with no clear D. Germline V gene sequence: CDR1 LGHNA, CDR2 YNFKEQ. V was shortened by 0 bases and J by 10 bases, with 13 bases between the two germline ends. This CDR3 is 15 amino acids long. The CDR3, as DNA: TGTGCCAGCAGCCAAGATTGGGCAGAGGGCTCACCCCTCCACTTT. Amino acid sequence: CASSQDWAEGSPLHF.

V usage is TRBV20-1 and J usage is TRBJ2-1; the D gene is possibly TRBD2 (6 bases). The V end lost 4 bases, the J end lost 10 bases, and 11 bases lay between the germline ends. This CDR3 has 11 amino acids. The germline V gene encodes CDR1 DFQATT and CDR2 SNEGSKA (reference sequence). CDR3 sequence reads: CSAKLAWEQFF. CDR3 nucleotide sequence: TGCAGTGCTAAACTAGCATGGGAGCAGTTCTTC.

The rearrangement uses TRBV28 and TRBJ1-5; a possible D gene is TRBD1 (5 bases). The CDR3 contains 13 residues. CDR1 MDHEN and CDR2 SYDVKM come from the germline V gene. Deletions cut 3 bases from V and 4 bases from J, with 7 bases between. The CDR3 bases are TGTGCCAGCAGTTTCCAGGGAAATCAGCCCCAGCATTTT. Protein product: CASSFQGNQPQHF. The whole variable domain, remainder taken from reference TRBV28 and TRBJ1-5, is DVKVTQSSRYLVKRTGEKVFLECVQDMDHENMFWYRQDPGLGLRLIYFSYDVKMKEKGDIPEGYSVSREKKERFSLILESASTNQTSMYLCASSFQGNQPQHFGDGTRLSIL.

This clone came up once. The rearrangement joins TRBV5-1 to TRBJ2-5; TRBD1 agrees at 9 bases. Per germline, CDR1 SGHRS and CDR2 YFSETQ. The CDR3 has 15 residues. The J segment lost 4 bases and the V segment lost 4 bases, leaving 8 bases of the junction unmatched. CDR3 nucleotides: TGCGCCAGCAGCGCACAACAGGGGGCCCCAGAGACCCAGTACTTC. Its protein product is CASSAQQGAPETQYF.

The gene calls are TRBV15 and TRBJ1-4; D is uncertain. Germline loops: CDR1 LNHNV, CDR2 YYDKDF (reference sequence). This CDR3 spans 16 amino acids. The V and J ends lost 1 base and 0 bases respectively, with 9 bases between them. The DNA for the CDR3 is TGTGCCACCAGCAGAGTGGGCCTGACAACTAATGAAAAACTGTTTTTT. It is translated as CATSRVGLTTNEKLFF.

The rearrangement uses TRBV7-9 and TRBJ1-5, with D uncertain. Looked up from germline, CDR1 is SEHNR and CDR2 is FQNEAQ (reference sequence). The germline V and J ends were trimmed by 4 bases and 3 bases, with 10 bases remaining between them. CDR3 size: 14 residues. The CDR3 sequence: CASSSQAANQPQHF. CDR3 sequence (DNA): TGTGCCAGCAGCTCGCAAGCCGCCAATCAGCCCCAGCATTTT.

The chain uses TRBV30 and TRBJ1-2; D call uncertain. The CDR3 spans 18 residues. The V and J ends lost 2 bases and 4 bases respectively, with 26 bases between them. Looked up from germline, CDR1 is GTSNPN and CDR2 is SVGIG (reference sequence). CDR3 DNA: TGTGCCTGGAGTATGAGTATGAGGTTCTTATTTGCCTCCTATGGCTACACCTTC. This gives the protein CAWSMSMRFLFASYGYTF.

The gene calls are TRBV29-1 and TRBJ1-1; possibly TRBD1 for D (6 bases). The CDR3 totals 13 residues. The germline gives CDR1 SQVTM, CDR2 ANQGSEA. Deletions cut 4 bases from V and 2 bases from J, with 11 bases between. The CDR3 reads CSVGDTPNTEAFF. The CDR3 DNA follows: TGCAGCGTTGGGGACACTCCTAACACTGAAGCTTTCTTT.

The V and J genes are TRBV27 and TRBJ2-3; tentative D call: TRBD2 (6 bases). With 5 bases removed from V and 5 bases from J, the gap between germline ends came to 17 bases. CDR1 and CDR2 (germline): MNHEY, SMNVEV (reference sequence). CDR3 length: 15 amino acids. DNA for the CDR3: TGTGCCAGCAGTCACGTTTCCGGGACTCAAGATACGCAGTATTTT. Translation gives CASSHVSGTQDTQYF.

J is TRBJ2-1 and V is TRBV28; 10 nucleotides align to TRBD2. Germline V CDR1 and CDR2: MDHEN, SYDVKM. This CDR3 is built from 16 residues. Unmatched junction bases numbered 7, after V lost 2 bases and J lost 6 bases. CDR3 loop: CASSLASGRGFNEQFF. CDR3 coding DNA: TGTGCCAGCAGTTTAGCTAGCGGGAGAGGTTTCAATGAGCAGTTCTTC.

J is TRBJ2-7 and V is TRBV7-9, with D uncertain. Germline V lookup: CDR1 SEHNR, CDR2 FQNEAQ (reference sequence). The CDR3 extends over 15 amino acids. Trimming cost V 2 bases and J 0 bases, with 11 bases left between them. Here the CDR3 reads CASSLFADSSYEQYF. DNA for the CDR3: TGTGCCAGCAGCTTATTTGCGGATAGCTCCTACGAGCAGTACTTC.

Only a few counts were recorded for this clone. This specimen includes other DNA sequences encoding the same CDR3. V is TRBV10-3 and J is TRBJ1-1; maybe TRBD1 (5 bases). The CDR3 length is 13 residues. Germline V lookup: CDR1 ENHRY, CDR2 SYGVKD. The V gene lost 7 bases and the J gene lost 4 bases, with 13 bases spanning the gap. This CDR3 reads CAITTGGGTEAFF. The CDR3, as DNA: TGTGCCATCACCACCGGGGGGGGCACTGAAGCTTTCTTT.

V usage is TRBV10-3 and J usage is TRBJ1-4; D is perhaps TRBD1 (6 bases). V was trimmed by 3 bases and J by 6 bases, leaving 14 bases between them. Germline assignment: CDR1 ENHRY and CDR2 SYGVKD. There are 15 residues in the CDR3. CDR3 coding DNA: TGTGCCATCAGTGAAAGGGGGGGGTATGATGAAAAACTGTTTTTT. This translates into CAISERGGYDEKLFF.

The CDR3 is CASSYRTSGGWGTGELFF. The DNA of the CDR3 is TGTGCCAGCAGCTATAGGACTAGCGGGGGATGGGGCACCGGGGAGCTGTTTTTT. The chain joins TRBV9 to TRBJ2-2, with 13 bases that match TRBD2. The germline V gene encodes CDR1 SGDLS and CDR2 YYNGEE. This CDR3 has 18 residues. V lost 4 bases, J lost 4 bases, and 10 bases stayed unmatched.

The chain links TRBV19 to TRBJ2-2, with 7 bases matching TRBD1. The CDR3 extends over 18 amino acids. CDR1 LNHDA and CDR2 SQIVND come from the germline V gene (reference sequence). The V and J ends lost 6 bases and 0 bases, in that order; junction bases with no gene match: 13. This chain's CDR3 is CASSPLLLTGPNTGELFF. In DNA form, the CDR3 reads TGTGCCAGTAGCCCCCTACTACTGACAGGGCCGAACACCGGGGAGCTGTTTTTT.

The J gene is TRBJ1-5, the V gene TRBV4-1; tentatively, D is TRBD1 (5 bases). This CDR3 is 15 amino acids long. V gave up 2 bases and J gave up 6 bases, with 14 bases separating them. CDR1 is MGHRA and CDR2 is YSYEKL in the germline V gene. The CDR3 here is CASSQTTRGSQPQHF. The CDR3 region has the DNA TGCGCCAGCAGCCAAACAACCCGGGGGAGTCAGCCCCAGCATTTT.

The chain links TRBV15 to TRBJ2-2; D is unclear. V was clipped by 1 base and J by 8 bases, with 14 bases between them. The CDR3 contains 15 residues. Germline assignment: CDR1 LNHNV and CDR2 YYDKDF (reference sequence). The CDR3 reads CATSRVPPSVGELFF. In DNA, the CDR3 is TGTGCCACCAGCAGAGTACCCCCATCGGTGGGGGAGCTGTTTTTT.

The J gene is TRBJ1-1, the V gene TRBV4-1, with 7 bases identical to TRBD1. Germline loops: CDR1 MGHRA, CDR2 YSYEKL. The length of the CDR3 is 15 residues. V shed 2 bases, J shed 1 base, and the junction held 4 bases outside the gene matches. CDR3: CASSQSNRGNTEAFF. Here the CDR3 DNA reads TGCGCCAGCAGCCAAAGTAACAGGGGGAACACTGAAGCTTTCTTT.

The V call is TRBV18, the J call TRBJ2-2, with 8 bases identical to TRBD1. Trimming cost V 2 bases and J 0 bases; bases outside gene matches: 5. CDR1 and CDR2 (germline): KGHSH, LQKENI. The CDR3 has 17 amino acids. The DNA for the CDR3 is TGTGCCAGCTCACCAAGAGGACAGGGATCGAACACCGGGGAGCTGTTTTTT. Translation gives CASSPRGQGSNTGELFF.

This rearrangement joins TRBV19 to TRBJ1-1; TRBD1 matches 8 bases. The CDR3 extends over 12 amino acids. CDR1 is LNHDA and CDR2 is SQIVND in the germline V gene (reference sequence). J gave up 7 bases and V 6 bases, and 4 bases lay outside the gene matches. CDR3 protein: CASRDRVVEAFF. The DNA of the CDR3 is TGTGCCAGTAGGGACAGGGTGGTTGAAGCTTTCTTT.

The V and J genes are TRBV19 and TRBJ2-1, with TRBD2 identical over 10 bases. V lost 4 bases to trimming and J lost 10 bases; unmatched junction nucleotides: 1. The CDR3 extends over 12 amino acids. Germline CDR1 LNHDA, CDR2 SQIVND (reference sequence). The CDR3 DNA sequence: TGTGCCAGTAGTACGGGACTAGCGGAGCAGTTCTTC. Translated, it gives CASSTGLAEQFF.